Below, 10 T cell receptor beta chains from the same sample are listed, as sequenced in a study of blood T cell repertoires in COVID-19. Sequencing used immunoSEQ multiplex PCR; TCRdb keeps in-frame clones, though not all of them. The data contain around 200,000 clones, roughly 80% of them singletons. The sequenced material came from peripheral blood. These receptors originate from a man between 45 and 60 years old who had recovered from COVID-19.

J is TRBJ1-5 and V is TRBV5-1; the D gene is possibly TRBD1 (5 bases). The CDR3 runs 14 residues. Germline V CDR1 and CDR2: SGHRS, YFSETQ. The V and J ends lost 2 bases and 6 bases respectively, with 12 bases between them. CDR3 sequence: CASSFLGGSQPQHF. The DNA for the CDR3 is TGCGCCAGCAGCTTCCTGGGGGGAAGTCAGCCCCAGCATTTT.

The chain carries TRBV4-2 and TRBJ2-3, with a tentative D call TRBD2 (5 bases). Per germline, CDR1 LGHNA and CDR2 YNFKEQ. V lost 6 bases, J lost 5 bases, and 18 bases lay in between. The CDR3 consists of 15 residues. The CDR3 reads CASSPDYGKIDTQYF. The CDR3 DNA is TGTGCCAGCAGTCCTGACTACGGCAAAATAGATACGCAGTATTTT.

This clone was seen many times. J is TRBJ1-5 and V is TRBV2; tentatively, D is TRBD1 (5 bases). The CDR3 is made up of 15 amino acids. V was cut by 5 bases and J by 4 bases, with 15 bases left in between. Per the germline V gene, CDR1 is SNHLY and CDR2 is FYNNEI. The CDR3 sequence: CASSRLAQANQPQHF. The DNA for the CDR3 is TGTGCCAGCAGTAGATTGGCACAGGCTAATCAGCCCCAGCATTTT.

The table lists this clone with a few counts. This chain links TRBV30 with TRBJ2-2, with 9 bases identical to TRBD1. With V trimmed by 1 base and J by 1 base, 10 bases remained unmatched. CDR3 length equals 18 residues. CDR1 GTSNPN and CDR2 SVGIG come from the germline V gene (reference sequence). DNA of the CDR3: TGTGCCTGGAGTGCCATAGACAGGGGGTTCCGGAACACCGGGGAGCTGTTTTTT. As protein: CAWSAIDRGFRNTGELFF. Full variable domain (missing parts from reference TRBV30 and TRBJ2-2): SQTIHQWPATLVQPVGSPLSLECTVEGTSNPNLYWYRQAAGRGLQLLFYSVGIGQISSEVPQNLSASRPQDRQFILSSKKLLLSDSGFYLCAWSAIDRGFRNTGELFFGEGSRLTVL.

The chain employs TRBV7-3 and TRBJ2-2, with 9 bases fitting TRBD2. Germline trimming cut 4 bases from V and 1 base from J; bases unmatched to any gene: 4. The CDR3 is made up of 16 amino acids. CDR1 SGHTA and CDR2 FQGTGA come from the germline V gene. CDR3 bases: TGTGCCAGCAGCTCTAGCGGGGCCATGAACACCGGGGAGCTGTTTTTT. Protein sequence: CASSSSGAMNTGELFF.

The chain links TRBV29-1 to TRBJ2-3, with 12 bases lining up with TRBD2. The trim removed 3 bases at V and 0 bases at J, leaving 1 base unmatched. This CDR3 spans 15 amino acids. Germline V CDR1 and CDR2: SQVTM, ANQGSEA. The DNA of the CDR3 is TGCAGCGTTGATGGGACTAGCGGGAGCACAGATACGCAGTATTTT. The encoded protein is CSVDGTSGSTDTQYF.

The gene calls are TRBV7-9 and TRBJ1-2; 12 bases fit TRBD1. V shed 4 bases and J 7 bases; nucleotides not matched to a gene: 4. CDR1 and CDR2 (germline): SEHNR, FQNEAQ (reference sequence). The CDR3 loop spans 14 amino acids. Here the CDR3 DNA reads TGTGCCAGCAGCTCGGGACAGGGGGCTTCTGGCTACACCTTC. It yields the protein CASSSGQGASGYTF.

The chain employs TRBV2 and TRBJ2-3, with 11 bases identical to TRBD1. The germline CDR1 and CDR2 sequences are SNHLY and FYNNEI. This CDR3 is built from 14 residues. The ends lost 4 bases at V and 5 bases at J; junction bases unmatched: 2. CDR3 sequence (DNA): TGTGCCAGCAGTGGGGACAGGGGGAGAGATACGCAGTATTTT. This gives the protein CASSGDRGRDTQYF.

V gene TRBV5-1 combines with J gene TRBJ2-7, with 10 bases lining up with TRBD2. From germline, CDR1 is SGHRS and CDR2 YFSETQ. This CDR3 has 14 residues. V lost 2 bases, J lost 6 bases, and 5 bases stayed unmatched. CDR3 in DNA: TGCGCCAGCAGCTTATCTAGCGGGAGCCCCGAGCAGTACTTC. Amino acids: CASSLSSGSPEQYF.

This clone was seen more than once but under ten times. V usage is TRBV19 and J usage is TRBJ1-4; D remains ambiguous. The CDR3 loop spans 13 amino acids. Germline V gives CDR1 LNHDA, CDR2 SQIVND (reference sequence). V lost 4 bases and J lost 4, with 7 bases in between. The CDR3 sequence is CASSRQDNEKLFF. CDR3 nucleotides: TGTGCCAGTAGTAGGCAAGATAATGAAAAACTGTTTTTT.